One sample yielded the 23 T cell receptor beta chains listed below, sequenced in a study of cytomegalovirus exposure and HLA in healthy donors. PCR involved 60 Vbeta and 13 Jbeta primers. The data were produced by immunoSEQ multiplex PCR, yet TCRdb's version contains in-frame clones alone and is incomplete. The sample includes over 200,000 clones, more than 75% of them seen just once. The sample taken for sequencing was PBMCs. These receptors came from a human donor in good health.

The chain recombines TRBV14 with TRBJ2-7; D remains unclear. The length of the CDR3 is 16 residues. Germline V gives CDR1 SGHDN, CDR2 FVKESK. The V and J ends lost 2 bases and 4 bases respectively, with 18 bases between them. The CDR3 DNA reads TGTGCCAGCAGCCAAAGAAACCGGGTCCGAGGATACGAGCAGTACTTC. This codes for CASSQRNRVRGYEQYF.

In regard to this clone: A junction end diverges from the germline sequence, so it may reflect a read error. The CDR3 loop is CASSSRSGDTQYF. For the CDR3, the DNA is TGTGCTAGCAGCTCCAGATCAGGAGATACGCAGTATTTT. V gene TRBV7-7 combines with J gene TRBJ2-3, with D unclear. Germline CDR1 reads SSHAT; CDR2 reads FNYEAQ (reference sequence). The CDR3 runs 13 residues.

The rearrangement joins TRBV6-6 to TRBJ2-5; D might be TRBD1 (5 bases). This CDR3 is 15 amino acids long. V dropped 2 bases and J dropped 2 bases, with 12 bases sitting between them. CDR1 is MNHNY, CDR2 SVGAGI, per germline (reference sequence). CDR3 in DNA: TGTGCCAGCAGTTACACAGGACGGGTTCAAGAGACCCAGTACTTC. It codes for CASSYTGRVQETQYF.

J is TRBJ2-3 and V is TRBV5-4; 7 bases are a match to TRBD1. The V gene's germline CDR1 is SGHNT and CDR2 YYREEE (reference sequence). The trim removed 4 bases at V and 4 bases at J, leaving 6 bases unmatched. The CDR3 has 14 amino acids. For the CDR3, the DNA is TGTGCCAGCAGCGTCGGGACAGTTCCAGATACGCAGTATTTT. This translates into CASSVGTVPDTQYF.

The rearrangement joins TRBV5-1 to TRBJ2-3; TRBD2 aligns across 13 bases. The CDR3 contains 16 residues. V lost 5 bases to trimming and J lost 6 bases; unmatched junction nucleotides: 9. Germline CDR1 reads SGHRS; CDR2 reads YFSETQ. This chain's CDR3 is CASSPGLAGDGDTQYF. For the CDR3, the DNA is TGCGCCAGCAGTCCCGGACTAGCGGGGGACGGGGATACGCAGTATTTT. The complete variable domain, with remaining parts taken from reference TRBV5-1 and TRBJ2-3, reads KAGVTQTPRYLIKTRGQQVTLSCSPISGHRSVSWYQQTPGQGLQFLFEYFSETQRNKGNFPGRFSGRQFSNSRSEMNVSTLELGDSALYLCASSPGLAGDGDTQYFGPGTRLTVL.

The V gene is TRBV19, the J gene TRBJ2-1, with D possibly TRBD2 on 6 matching bases. The germline V gene has CDR1 LNHDA and CDR2 SQIVND (reference sequence). With 3 bases removed from V and 7 bases from J, the gap between germline ends came to 22 bases. The CDR3 is 17 residues long. The CDR3 reads CASSISGLRRGANEQFF. The CDR3 nucleotides are TGTGCCAGTAGTATCTCCGGGTTAAGGCGGGGAGCTAATGAGCAGTTCTTC.

The V and J genes are TRBV30 and TRBJ1-5, with TRBD1 matching over 7 bases. CDR1 and CDR2 from the germline V gene are GTSNPN and SVGIG (reference sequence). The J segment lost 7 bases and the V segment lost 0 bases, leaving 6 bases of the junction unmatched. This CDR3 comprises 14 residues. The CDR3 region is CAWSVQGLVQPQHF. The CDR3 DNA sequence: TGTGCCTGGAGTGTACAGGGGTTGGTGCAGCCCCAGCATTTT. The variable domain in full, with the rest retrieved from reference TRBV30 and TRBJ1-5, is SQTIHQWPATLVQPVGSPLSLECTVEGTSNPNLYWYRQAAGRGLQLLFYSVGIGQISSEVPQNLSASRPQDRQFILSSKKLLLSDSGFYLCAWSVQGLVQPQHFGDGTRLSIL.

V is TRBV6-5 and J is TRBJ1-2; D is ambiguous. V lost 7 bases and J 1 base, leaving 13 bases between the germline ends. There are 14 residues in the CDR3. In germline, CDR1 is MNHEY, CDR2 SVGAGI. CDR3 sequence reads: CASTYSVGNYGYTF. CDR3 nucleotide sequence: TGTGCCAGCACATACTCGGTCGGTAACTATGGCTACACCTTC.

V and J are TRBV9 and TRBJ2-5; 7 bases are a match to TRBD2. CDR1 and CDR2 (germline): SGDLS, YYNGEE. This CDR3 has 14 residues. Losses at the gene ends were 3 bases for V and 4 bases for J; bases not matched to a gene: 6. CDR3 amino acids: CASSGTPGGETQYF. CDR3 nucleotides: TGTGCCAGCAGCGGGACGCCGGGGGGAGAGACCCAGTACTTC.

The rearrangement links TRBV15 to TRBJ2-2; 7 bases align to TRBD2. Germline-derived CDR1 and CDR2 are LNHNV and YYDKDF (reference sequence). The CDR3 consists of 15 residues. V gave up 0 bases and J gave up 5 bases; unmatched junction bases: 3. DNA for the CDR3: TGTGCCACCAGCAGAGAACTAGCGCTGACCGGGGAGCTGTTTTTT. This sequence encodes CATSRELALTGELFF. Based on the CDR3 plus reference TRBV15 and TRBJ2-2, the full variable domain is DAMVIQNPRYQVTQFGKPVTLSCSQTLNHNVMYWYQQKSSQAPKLLFHYYDKDFNNEADTPDNFQSRRPNTSFCFLDIRSPGLGDTAMYLCATSRELALTGELFFGEGSRLTVL.

The V call is TRBV4-1, the J call TRBJ2-3; D uncertain. This CDR3 region has 15 residues. The germline CDR1 and CDR2 sequences are MGHRA and YSYEKL. Trimming removed 0 bases from V and 5 bases from J, with 12 bases in between. The CDR3 sequence: CASSQDGLELDTQYF. The CDR3, as DNA: TGCGCCAGCAGCCAAGATGGTCTTGAGTTAGATACGCAGTATTTT.

This rearrangement joins TRBV5-1 to TRBJ1-5; 7 bases fit TRBD1. Germline CDR1 and CDR2: SGHRS and YFSETQ. This CDR3 is built from 13 residues. V trimming: 0 bases; J trimming: 15 bases; junction bases outside the gene matches: 9. The CDR3 region has the DNA TGCGCCAGCAGCTTGGACAGGGGAGGATTAAGGCATTTT. It codes for CASSLDRGGLRHF.

The chain uses TRBV2 and TRBJ2-1; 8 positions agree with TRBD1. Germline V gives CDR1 SNHLY, CDR2 FYNNEI. The CDR3 loop spans 15 amino acids. The trim removed 7 bases at V and 4 bases at J, leaving 9 bases unmatched. The CDR3 DNA reads TGTGCCAGCACCCTCGGACAGGGCCCTTACAATGAGCAGTTCTTC. The encoded protein is CASTLGQGPYNEQFF.

The J gene is TRBJ2-1, the V gene TRBV9; the D gene is possibly TRBD2 (5 bases). The CDR3 is 16 residues long. V shed 3 bases and J shed 12 bases, with 25 bases lying between them. Germline values: CDR1 SGDLS, CDR2 YYNGEE. CDR3 sequence: CASSGGLDSMPHLQFF. CDR3 coding DNA: TGTGCCAGCAGCGGTGGACTGGACTCTATGCCCCACCTGCAGTTCTTC.

This clone showed up just once. The J gene is TRBJ1-5, the V gene TRBV18, with D unclear. Germline loops: CDR1 KGHSH, CDR2 LQKENI. V shed 3 bases and J shed 0 bases, with 12 bases lying between them. The CDR3 is made up of 16 amino acids. This CDR3 is CASSPVAAHSNQPQHF. For the CDR3, the DNA is TGTGCCAGCTCACCTGTGGCAGCGCATAGCAATCAGCCCCAGCATTTT.

The chain joins TRBV4-2 to TRBJ2-3; D remains ambiguous. The CDR3 loop spans 16 amino acids. V was shortened by 0 bases and J by 2 bases, with 12 bases between the two germline ends. CDR1 and CDR2 from the germline V gene are LGHNA and YNFKEQ. DNA of the CDR3: TGTGCCAGCAGCCAAGAGCCAGGCAAACCCACAGATACGCAGTATTTT. It codes for CASSQEPGKPTDTQYF.

This sequence joins TRBV6-5 and TRBJ1-1; 7 bases are shared with TRBD1. Unmatched junction bases numbered 7, after V lost 5 bases and J lost 4 bases. Germline V CDR1 and CDR2: MNHEY, SVGAGI. The CDR3 sequence is 14 residues long. The CDR3 region has the DNA TGTGCCAGCAGTCGCAGACAGGGACCCACTGAAGCTTTCTTT. As protein: CASSRRQGPTEAFF.

V is TRBV19 and J is TRBJ1-5; 9 bases are shared with TRBD1. This CDR3 contains 17 residues. The trim removed 4 bases at V and 0 bases at J, leaving 7 bases unmatched. CDR1 LNHDA and CDR2 SQIVND come from the germline V gene (reference sequence). The chain's CDR3 is CASSTGQGPYSNQPQHF. The CDR3 DNA sequence: TGTGCCAGTAGTACCGGACAGGGGCCTTATAGCAATCAGCCCCAGCATTTT.

This rearrangement joins TRBV29-1 to TRBJ1-5, with D possibly TRBD1 on 5 matching bases. This CDR3 has 13 residues. Germline lookup yields CDR1 SQVTM and CDR2 ANQGSEA. The V gene lost 5 bases and the J gene lost 5 bases, with 13 bases spanning the gap. The CDR3 spells CSVSWGGDQPQHF. The CDR3 DNA reads TGCAGCGTTTCCTGGGGGGGGGATCAGCCCCAGCATTTT. Full variable domain (outside the CDR3, taken from reference TRBV29-1 and TRBJ1-5): SAVISQKPSRDICQRGTSLTIQCQVDSQVTMMFWYRQQPGQSLTLIATANQGSEATYESGFVIDKFPISRPNLTFSTLTVSNMSPEDSSIYLCSVSWGGDQPQHFGDGTRLSIL.

The CDR3 nucleotides are TGCAGCGTTGGGACAGTCAATGAGCAGTTCTTC. This gives the protein CSVGTVNEQFF. V is TRBV29-1 and J is TRBJ2-1; D might be TRBD1 (6 bases). CDR1 SQVTM and CDR2 ANQGSEA come from the germline V gene. The CDR3 consists of 11 residues. Trimming left V 4 bases short and J 6 bases short, with 7 bases between.

The chain has TRBV4-2 and TRBJ1-4; 12 bases match TRBD1. The ends lost 3 bases at V and 7 bases at J; junction bases unmatched: 3. The length of the CDR3 is 15 residues. Germline assignment: CDR1 LGHNA and CDR2 YNFKEQ. This chain's CDR3 is CASSQGQGAGEKLFF. The CDR3 DNA is TGTGCCAGCAGCCAGGGACAGGGGGCGGGTGAAAAACTGTTTTTT.

The chain employs TRBV28 and TRBJ2-5; 10 bases align to TRBD2. CDR3 size: 15 residues. Trimming took 3 bases from V and 5 from J; bases not matched to a gene: 6. CDR1 is MDHEN and CDR2 is SYDVKM in the germline V gene. CDR3 region: CASSLASGGPETQYF. The CDR3 region has the DNA TGTGCCAGCAGTTTGGCTAGCGGGGGCCCGGAGACCCAGTACTTC.

The chain uses TRBV9 and TRBJ2-2; TRBD2 matches 12 bases. The junction had 10 bases not matched to a gene; V was cut back by 1 base and J by 6 bases. Germline V CDR1 and CDR2: SGDLS, YYNGEE. There are 18 residues in the CDR3. For the CDR3, the DNA is TGTGCCAGCAGCGTAACCCCCCTAGCGGGAGGGCCCGCCGGGGAGCTGTTTTTT. It translates to CASSVTPLAGGPAGELFF.